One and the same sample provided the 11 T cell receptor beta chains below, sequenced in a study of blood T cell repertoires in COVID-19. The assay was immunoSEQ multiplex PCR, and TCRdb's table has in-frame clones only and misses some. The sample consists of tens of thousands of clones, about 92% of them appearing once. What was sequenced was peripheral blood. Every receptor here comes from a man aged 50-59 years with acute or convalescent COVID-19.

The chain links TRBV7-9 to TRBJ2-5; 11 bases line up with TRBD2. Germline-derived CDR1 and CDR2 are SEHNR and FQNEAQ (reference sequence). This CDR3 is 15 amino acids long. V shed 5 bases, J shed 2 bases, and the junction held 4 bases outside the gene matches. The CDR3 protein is CASSRGTSGQETQYF. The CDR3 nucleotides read TGTGCCAGCAGCCGAGGGACTAGCGGACAAGAGACCCAGTACTTC.

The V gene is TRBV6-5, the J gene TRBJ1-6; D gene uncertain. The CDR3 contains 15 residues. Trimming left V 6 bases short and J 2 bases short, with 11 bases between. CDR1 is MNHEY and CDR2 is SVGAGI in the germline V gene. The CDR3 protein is CASSSLVTYNSPLHF. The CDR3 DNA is TGTGCCAGCAGCTCCCTAGTTACCTATAATTCACCCCTCCACTTT.

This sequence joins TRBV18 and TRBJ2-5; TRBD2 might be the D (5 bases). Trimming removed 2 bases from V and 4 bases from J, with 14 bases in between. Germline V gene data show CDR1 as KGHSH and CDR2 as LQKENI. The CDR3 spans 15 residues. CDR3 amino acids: CASSPGADEGETQYF. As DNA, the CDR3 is TGTGCCAGCTCACCAGGTGCCGACGAGGGAGAGACCCAGTACTTC.

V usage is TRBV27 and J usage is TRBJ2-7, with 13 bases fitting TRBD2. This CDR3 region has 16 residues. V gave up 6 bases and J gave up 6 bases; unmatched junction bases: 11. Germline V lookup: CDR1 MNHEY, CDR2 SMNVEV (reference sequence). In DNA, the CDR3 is TGTGCCAGCAGCCCCATGGCCGGGACTAGCGGGGCCGAGCAGTACGTC. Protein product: CASSPMAGTSGAEQYV.

This chain's CDR3 is CASSLETGGFETQYF. The CDR3 nucleotides read TGTGCCAGCAGCTTAGAGACGGGGGGCTTCGAGACCCAGTACTTC. The chain recombines TRBV7-6 with TRBJ2-5, with a weak D call TRBD2 (7 bases). This CDR3 spans 15 amino acids. V was shortened by 1 base and J by 5 bases, with 14 bases between the two germline ends. Germline CDR1 SGHVS, CDR2 FNYEAQ.

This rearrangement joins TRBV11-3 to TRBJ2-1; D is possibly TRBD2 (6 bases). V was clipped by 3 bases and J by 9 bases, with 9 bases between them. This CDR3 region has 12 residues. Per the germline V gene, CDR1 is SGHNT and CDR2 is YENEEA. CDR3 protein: CASSFSGTEQFF. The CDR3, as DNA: TGTGCCAGCAGCTTTAGCGGTACTGAGCAGTTCTTC.

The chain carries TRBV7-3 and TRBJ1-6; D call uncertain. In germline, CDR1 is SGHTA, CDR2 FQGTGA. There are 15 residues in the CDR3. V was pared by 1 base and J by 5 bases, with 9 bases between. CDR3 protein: CASSLNSPNNSPLHF. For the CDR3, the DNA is TGTGCCAGCAGCTTAAACAGTCCGAATAATTCACCCCTCCACTTT. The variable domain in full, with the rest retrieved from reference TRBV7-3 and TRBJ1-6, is GAGVSQTPSNKVTEKGKYVELRCDPISGHTALYWYRQSLGQGPEFLIYFQGTGAADDSGLPNDRFFAVRPEGSVSTLKIQRTERGDSAVYLCASSLNSPNNSPLHFGNGTRLTVT.

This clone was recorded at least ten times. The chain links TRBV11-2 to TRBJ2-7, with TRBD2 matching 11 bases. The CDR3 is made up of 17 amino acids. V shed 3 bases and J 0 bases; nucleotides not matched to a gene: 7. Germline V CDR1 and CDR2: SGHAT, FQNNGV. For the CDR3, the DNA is TGTGCCAGCAGCTTCACTAGCGGGGGCCGTAGCTCCTACGAGCAGTACGTC. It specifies CASSFTSGGRSSYEQYV.

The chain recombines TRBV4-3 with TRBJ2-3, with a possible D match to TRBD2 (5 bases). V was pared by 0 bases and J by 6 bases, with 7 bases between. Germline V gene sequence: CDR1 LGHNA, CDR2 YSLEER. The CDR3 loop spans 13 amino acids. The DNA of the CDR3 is TGCGCCAGCAGCCAAGATGAGCGGGATACGCAGTATTTT. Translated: CASSQDERDTQYF.

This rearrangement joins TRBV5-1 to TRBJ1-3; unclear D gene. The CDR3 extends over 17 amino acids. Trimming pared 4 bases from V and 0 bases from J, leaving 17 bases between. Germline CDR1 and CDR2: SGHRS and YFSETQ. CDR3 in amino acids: CASSVSPTDNSGNTIYF. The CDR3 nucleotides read TGCGCCAGCAGCGTTTCTCCTACTGACAACTCTGGAAACACCATATATTTT.

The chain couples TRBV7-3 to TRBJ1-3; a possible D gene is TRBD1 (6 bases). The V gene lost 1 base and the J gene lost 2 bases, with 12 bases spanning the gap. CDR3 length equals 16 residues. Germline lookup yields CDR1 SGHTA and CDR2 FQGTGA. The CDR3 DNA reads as TGTGCCAGCAGCTTAATGGGGGGGCAGGCTGGAAACACCATATATTTT. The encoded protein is CASSLMGGQAGNTIYF.